The entry that follows covers one TCR beta chain sequence. The antigen remains unidentified. Clones were read by immunoSEQ multiplex PCR, and TCRdb kept only the in-frame ones, dropping some. This sample has tens of thousands of clones, with approximately 90% found just once. This sample is drawn from a study of OX40 agonist ivuxolimab in advanced cancers. Across the study: Three patients, one with hepatocellular carcinoma and two with cutaneous melanoma, achieved partial responses. Study-wide findings and caveats: Antigen targets of the expanded peripheral T cells went undetermined.

V dropped 5 bases and J dropped 3 bases, with 17 bases sitting between them. Germline CDR1 SGHTA, CDR2 FQGNSA. This CDR3 spans 16 amino acids. The sequencing used CD4+ or CD8+ T cells sorted from blood, collected in a trial of the OX40 agonist ivuxolimab. The V call is TRBV7-2, the J call TRBJ2-1; D might be TRBD2 (5 bases). This clonotype was sampled from an adult with an advanced solid tumor such as melanoma, head and neck, liver or kidney cancer. CDR3 nucleotide sequence: TGTGCCAGCAGCCCCCTAGCCTCAAAACTCTACAATGAGCAGTTCTTC. Its protein is CASSPLASKLYNEQFF.